One sample yielded the 27 T cell receptor beta chains listed below, sequenced in a study of blood T cell repertoires in COVID-19. Here immunoSEQ multiplex PCR was the method, and the copy in TCRdb shows in-frame clones only, minus some. This sample carries around 200,000 clones, around 75% of them seen once, and the ten largest clones take around 4.7%. Sample: peripheral blood. All receptors come from a human donor in a cohort sampled during active COVID-19.

V is TRBV5-1 and J is TRBJ2-1; D perhaps matches TRBD2 (6 bases). V was cut by 2 bases and J by 7 bases, with 13 bases left in between. The CDR3 is 14 amino acids. Germline V gene sequence: CDR1 SGHRS, CDR2 YFSETQ. The CDR3 is CASSFVGSKNEQFF. In nucleotides, the CDR3 is TGCGCCAGCAGCTTTGTCGGGAGTAAGAATGAGCAGTTCTTC.

This chain joins TRBV14 and TRBJ2-1; D is perhaps TRBD1 (5 bases). The CDR3 consists of 14 residues. Germline V gives CDR1 SGHDN, CDR2 FVKESK. Trimming took off 1 base at V and 7 bases at J, with 11 bases between the two ends. The CDR3 reads CASSQVTGWNEQFF. The CDR3 DNA follows: TGTGCCAGCAGCCAAGTTACAGGCTGGAATGAGCAGTTCTTC.

The chain uses TRBV2 and TRBJ1-6; a possible D gene is TRBD1 (6 bases). The CDR3 sequence is 16 residues long. Germline V gives CDR1 SNHLY, CDR2 FYNNEI. The germline V and J ends were trimmed by 6 bases and 8 bases, with 20 bases remaining between them. As DNA, the CDR3 is TGTGCCAGCAGAAAGGAGGACAGCCCGTTATATTCACCCCTCCACTTT. Protein: CASRKEDSPLYSPLHF.

This clone was seen more than once but under ten times. The V call is TRBV27, the J call TRBJ1-5, with D unresolved. The CDR3 is made up of 14 amino acids. Per germline, CDR1 MNHEY and CDR2 SMNVEV (reference sequence). The V gene lost 4 bases and the J gene lost 4 bases, with 11 bases spanning the gap. The CDR3 sequence is CASSSWETNQPQHF. The CDR3 region has the DNA TGTGCCAGCAGTTCATGGGAGACAAATCAGCCCCAGCATTTT.

The V call is TRBV15, the J call TRBJ1-2, with 7 positions matching TRBD1. V was clipped by 5 bases and J by 4 bases; unmatched bases: 4. There are 13 residues in the CDR3. Per germline, CDR1 LNHNV and CDR2 YYDKDF (reference sequence). The CDR3 sequence is CATSGTVAYGYTF. DNA for the CDR3: TGTGCCACCAGCGGGACAGTTGCCTATGGCTACACCTTC.

The V gene is TRBV12-3 or TRBV12-4, the J gene TRBJ1-1, with D perhaps matching TRBD1 (5 bases). Trimming shortened V by 6 bases and J by 3 bases, and 11 bases separated the two germline ends. The CDR3 covers 13 residues. Written as DNA, the CDR3 is TGTGCCAGCAGCATTCCAGGGCACACTGAAGCTTTCTTT. This gives the protein CASSIPGHTEAFF.

The J gene is TRBJ2-7, the V gene TRBV24-1; D ambiguous. V was trimmed by 5 bases and J by 5 bases, leaving 6 bases between them. CDR1 is KGHDR, CDR2 SFDVKD, per germline. This CDR3 has 11 residues. The CDR3 sequence: CATSALNEQYF. The CDR3 nucleotides read TGTGCCACCAGTGCCCTTAACGAGCAGTACTTC.

V gene TRBV19 combines with J gene TRBJ1-1; D call uncertain. Deletions cut 2 bases from V and 5 bases from J, with 9 bases between. The CDR3 extends over 13 amino acids. From germline, CDR1 is LNHDA and CDR2 SQIVND (reference sequence). The CDR3 reads CASSISRQTEAFF. The DNA for the CDR3 is TGTGCCAGTAGTATAAGCCGTCAAACTGAAGCTTTCTTT.

The rearrangement uses TRBV11-2 and TRBJ2-7; TRBD2 might be the D (6 bases). V lost 5 bases and J 6 bases, leaving 23 bases between the germline ends. This CDR3 is 16 amino acids long. The germline CDR1 and CDR2 sequences are SGHAT and FQNNGV. CDR3 bases: TGTGCCAGCAGCCCGACGACTAGACGGGAGATATCCGAGCAGTACTTC. Amino acids: CASSPTTRREISEQYF.

The rearrangement joins TRBV10-3 to TRBJ2-7, with TRBD2 matching over 12 bases. Trimming removed 5 bases from V and 7 bases from J; junction bases left unmatched: 9. The germline gives CDR1 ENHRY, CDR2 SYGVKD. The CDR3 has 15 residues. The CDR3 coding sequence is TGTGCCATCAGTTCTATGACTAGCGGGAGAAGGGAGCAGTACTTC. This sequence encodes CAISSMTSGRREQYF.

The V call is TRBV28, the J call TRBJ1-1; possibly TRBD1 for D (5 bases). Germline CDR1 is MDHEN and CDR2 is SYDVKM. Between the trimmed V and J ends, which lost 6 bases and 2 bases, there was a span of 13 bases. This CDR3 contains 14 residues. The CDR3: CASRLGQINTEAFF. CDR3 sequence (DNA): TGTGCCAGCAGACTGGGGCAGATAAACACTGAAGCTTTCTTT.

The gene calls are TRBV11-2 and TRBJ2-1; 10 bases are a match to TRBD1. Per germline, CDR1 SGHAT and CDR2 FQNNGV. The V gene end was trimmed by 5 bases and the J gene end by 4 bases; junction bases not matched to a gene: 8. The CDR3 has 16 amino acids. CDR3 DNA: TGTGCCAGCAGCGCCGACAGGGGGCGGTTTTACAATGAGCAGTTCTTC. Translated: CASSADRGRFYNEQFF.

This clone was observed once. The rearrangement uses TRBV19 and TRBJ1-1, with 7 nucleotides matching TRBD1. The germline V gene encodes CDR1 LNHDA and CDR2 SQIVND (reference sequence). V trimming: 1 base; J trimming: 0 bases; junction bases outside the gene matches: 2. CDR3 size: 15 residues. CDR3 sequence: CASSIGTGMNTEAFF. In DNA, the CDR3 is TGTGCCAGTAGTATAGGGACAGGCATGAACACTGAAGCTTTCTTT.

This clone was detected a few times. The rearrangement joins TRBV6-4 to TRBJ2-1; D perhaps matches TRBD2 (6 bases). The V gene's germline CDR1 is MRHNA and CDR2 SNTAGT. The CDR3 extends over 15 amino acids. The ends were cut back, 7 bases at V and 7 bases at J, with 20 bases in the middle. In DNA, the CDR3 is TGTGCCAGCATAGTCCCGGGACTGCAAGGGAATGAGCAGTTCTTC. Residues: CASIVPGLQGNEQFF.

The V gene is TRBV5-6, the J gene TRBJ2-7; TRBD2 matches 7 bases. The trim removed 7 bases at V and 2 bases at J, leaving 0 bases unmatched. CDR3 size: 11 residues. Germline V lookup: CDR1 SGHDT, CDR2 YYEEEE. CDR3 region: CASGRAYEQYF. CDR3 DNA sequence: TGTGCCAGCGGGAGGGCCTACGAGCAGTACTTC.

The V and J genes are TRBV30 and TRBJ2-7; 7 nucleotides match TRBD2. The V and J ends lost 2 bases and 2 bases, in that order; junction bases with no gene match: 15. Germline V gives CDR1 GTSNPN, CDR2 SVGIG (reference sequence). The CDR3 is 17 residues long. CDR3: CAWSPPPRLAVTYEQYF. The CDR3 nucleotides read TGTGCCTGGAGTCCCCCCCCCAGGCTAGCGGTTACCTACGAGCAGTACTTC.

Only one count was recorded for this clone. This chain joins TRBV27 and TRBJ1-6; 8 bases fit TRBD1. V shed 11 bases, J shed 7 bases, and the junction held 7 bases outside the gene matches. The CDR3 length is 13 residues. Germline V lookup: CDR1 MNHEY, CDR2 SMNVEV (reference sequence). CDR3 coding DNA: TGTGCCGCCCGAACAGGGGGGAATTCACCCCTCCACTTT. Amino acid sequence: CAARTGGNSPLHF.

The CDR3 loop is CASRPGLAGDTQYF. CDR3 DNA: TGTGCCAGCAGACCCGGACTAGCGGGAGATACGCAGTATTTT. The chain joins TRBV2 to TRBJ2-3; TRBD2 matches 11 bases. Germline V CDR1 and CDR2: SNHLY, FYNNEI. The J segment lost 5 bases and the V segment lost 6 bases, leaving 4 bases of the junction unmatched. The CDR3 runs to 14 residues.

This clone has a single count. The rearrangement uses TRBV19 and TRBJ1-1, with D possibly matching TRBD1 (6 bases). The CDR3 consists of 14 residues. Germline V gene sequence: CDR1 LNHDA, CDR2 SQIVND (reference sequence). V lost 8 bases and J 3 bases, leaving 16 bases between the germline ends. DNA of the CDR3: TGTGCCAGTCGTCTTCGACAGGTCGACACTGAAGCTTTCTTT. As protein: CASRLRQVDTEAFF.

This rearrangement joins TRBV5-8 to TRBJ1-2, with 8 bases matching TRBD1. The junction had 7 bases not matched to a gene; V was cut back by 5 bases and J by 4 bases. The germline V gene has CDR1 SGHTS and CDR2 YDEGEE. The CDR3 runs to 14 residues. CDR3 residues: CASRELGQGYGYTF. In nucleotides, the CDR3 is TGTGCCAGCAGGGAGTTAGGACAGGGCTATGGCTACACCTTC.

This clone has only a few counts. The chain uses TRBV3-1 (or the pseudogene TRBV3-2) and TRBJ1-2; 7 bases match TRBD1. V lost 1 base to trimming and J lost 1 base; unmatched junction nucleotides: 6. CDR1 is LGHDT, CDR2 YNNKEL, per germline (reference sequence). The CDR3 extends over 16 amino acids. CDR3 nucleotides: TGTGCCAGCAGCCAAGGTCCGGGACAGAGTAACTATGGCTACACCTTC. As protein: CASSQGPGQSNYGYTF.

This rearrangement joins TRBV6-5 to TRBJ1-1; D is unresolved. The V gene's germline CDR1 is MNHEY and CDR2 SVGAGI. V lost 6 bases and J 1 base, leaving 3 bases between the germline ends. This CDR3 has 11 residues. CDR3 in DNA: TGTGCCAGCAGCTCGAACACTGAAGCTTTCTTT. Protein: CASSSNTEAFF.

V is TRBV19 and J is TRBJ1-1; D unclear. Deletions cut 0 bases from V and 1 base from J, with 6 bases between. CDR1 LNHDA and CDR2 SQIVND come from the germline V gene (reference sequence). The CDR3 extends over 14 amino acids. The DNA of the CDR3 is TGTGCCAGTAGTATAGATCCCCAGAACACTGAAGCTTTCTTT. Translating it yields CASSIDPQNTEAFF.

As DNA, the CDR3 is TGTGCCAGCAGCTTAATCAGCGGGAGGGAGACCCAGTACTTC. Protein product: CASSLISGRETQYF. The rearrangement joins TRBV7-9 to TRBJ2-5; TRBD2 agrees at 9 bases. CDR1 is SEHNR and CDR2 is FQNEAQ in the germline V gene (reference sequence). The V segment lost 2 bases and the J segment 5 bases; nucleotides outside the gene matches: 3. The CDR3 runs 14 residues.

This sequence joins TRBV5-1 and TRBJ2-7; TRBD1 aligns across 10 bases. The CDR3 is made up of 15 amino acids. The germline gives CDR1 SGHRS, CDR2 YFSETQ. J was trimmed by 2 bases and V by 3 bases; bases with no gene match: 5. CDR3 nucleotides: TGCGCCAGCAGCTCGACAGGGGGCATAACCTACGAGCAGTACTTC. Amino acids: CASSSTGGITYEQYF.

The chain couples TRBV4-2 to TRBJ1-2; 9 nucleotides line up with TRBD1. The CDR3 extends over 15 amino acids. The junction had 6 bases not matched to a gene; V was cut back by 5 bases and J by 2 bases. Germline V lookup: CDR1 LGHNA, CDR2 YNFKEQ. The CDR3 here is CASSSRDRANYGYTF. Here the CDR3 DNA reads TGTGCCAGCAGCTCCCGGGACAGGGCCAACTATGGCTACACCTTC.

This chain links TRBV10-1 with TRBJ1-2, with D tentatively TRBD1 (5 bases). The CDR3 length is 15 residues. Trimming cost V 4 bases and J 4 bases, with 16 bases left between them. Germline lookup yields CDR1 WNHNN and CDR2 SYGVQD (reference sequence). The CDR3 nucleotides read TGCGCCAGCAGTGGGGGCAGTCTACCGGGCTATGGCTACACCTTC. Amino acid sequence: CASSGGSLPGYGYTF.